The source of this T cell receptor beta chain is a study of CD8 T cells in ankylosing spondylitis. General observations from the study: What seemed typical of ankylosing spondylitis blood was a TCR beta motif built from 8 or 9 highly homologous variants.

The CDR3 covers 15 residues. Germline CDR1 SGHRS, CDR2 YFSETQ. V was clipped by 1 base and J by 10 bases, with 18 bases between them. TCRdb analysed the 5' RACE reads with MiXCR anew, one entry per CDR3 protein. The sample has roughly 700,000 distinct CDR3 sequences; around 20% are singletons. This clonotype has a handful of counts. Antigen: not known. The chain carries TRBV5-1 and TRBJ2-1; the D gene is possibly TRBD1 (5 bases). The clonotype comes from a male donor with ankylosing spondylitis. Sequenced: blood, either unsorted or a sorted T cell fraction (not recorded which). CDR3 nucleotides: TGCGCCAGCAGCTTGAACTATGACAGCCAGAGGGAGCAGTTCTTC. It yields the protein CASSLNYDSQREQFF.